This T cell receptor (beta chain) was sequenced during a study of T-cell memory formation after mild COVID-19. Study overall: In these data, TCR clusters were largely donor specific.

The V gene's germline CDR1 is SGHRS and CDR2 YFSETQ. This CDR3 contains 13 residues. Trimming took off 4 bases at V and 3 bases at J, with 10 bases between the two ends. TCR alpha and TCR beta cDNA libraries carrying sample barcodes and UMIs came from 5'RACE with constant-segment primers. TCRdb fed the 5' RACE reads into MiXCR, producing one record per CDR3 protein. The table records about 150,000 distinct CDR3 sequences, around 15% of them present only once. General study findings and limits: The pre-infection memory compartment contained some responding clones, suggesting cross-reactive memory joined. Clones that contracted clustered mainly in CM and EM if CD4+ and in EMRA if CD8+.

Only a few counts were recorded for this clonotype. Its specificity is not known. The chain carries TRBV5-1 and TRBJ2-5; D is possibly TRBD2 (6 bases). The clonotype was recovered from an adult woman who had mild COVID-19 (a few samples of this study predate the infection). Cell type and time point are not known. Sequencing was performed on PBMCs or a T cell subset sorted from them (not recorded which). The CDR3 sequence is CASSTGLEETQYF. CDR3 DNA sequence: TGCGCCAGCAGCACGGGACTGGAAGAGACCCAGTACTTC.